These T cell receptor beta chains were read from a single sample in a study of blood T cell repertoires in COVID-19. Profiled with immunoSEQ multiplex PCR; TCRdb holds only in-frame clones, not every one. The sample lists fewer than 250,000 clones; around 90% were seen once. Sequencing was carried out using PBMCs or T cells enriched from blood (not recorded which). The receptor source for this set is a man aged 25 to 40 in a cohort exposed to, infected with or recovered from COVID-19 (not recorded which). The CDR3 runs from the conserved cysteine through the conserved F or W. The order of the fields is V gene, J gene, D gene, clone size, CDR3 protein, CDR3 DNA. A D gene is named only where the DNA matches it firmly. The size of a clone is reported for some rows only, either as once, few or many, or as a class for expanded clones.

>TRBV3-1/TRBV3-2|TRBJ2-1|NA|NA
CASSPTRYEQFF
TGTGCCAGCAGTCCTACTAGGTATGAGCAGTTCTTC
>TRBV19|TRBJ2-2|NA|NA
CASSPYSGGELFF
TGTGCCAGTAGTCCCTATTCGGGCGGGGAGCTGTTTTTT
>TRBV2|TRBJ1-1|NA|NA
CASSETTGPGTEAFF
TGTGCCAGCAGTGAAACGACAGGTCCGGGCACTGAAGCTTTCTTT
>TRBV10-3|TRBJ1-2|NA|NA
CAISESVSGYTF
TGTGCCATCAGTGAGTCAGTGAGTGGCTACACCTTC
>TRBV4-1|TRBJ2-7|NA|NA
CASSQGGREQYF
TGCGCCAGCAGCCAGGGGGGGCGCGAGCAGTACTTC
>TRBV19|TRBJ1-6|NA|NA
CASSIDGRRVNSPLHF
TGTGCCAGTAGTATAGATGGAAGGCGGGTAAATTCACCCCTCCACTTT
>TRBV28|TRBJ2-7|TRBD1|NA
CASRPDRDNPLTYEQYF
TGTGCCAGCAGGCCGGACAGGGACAACCCATTGACCTACGAGCAGTACTTC
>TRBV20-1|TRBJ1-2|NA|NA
CSARFSYGYTF
TGCAGTGCTAGGTTTAGCTATGGCTACACCTTC
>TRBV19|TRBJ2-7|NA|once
CASSSSGATYEQYF
TGTGCCAGTAGTTCGTCAGGGGCGACCTACGAGCAGTACTTC
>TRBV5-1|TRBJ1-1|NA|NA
CASSFPGNEAFF
TGCGCCAGCAGCTTCCCAGGGAATGAAGCTTTCTTT
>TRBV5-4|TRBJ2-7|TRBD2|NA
CASSFGLAGINGQYF
TGTGCCAGCAGCTTTGGGCTAGCGGGGATCAACGGGCAGTACTTC
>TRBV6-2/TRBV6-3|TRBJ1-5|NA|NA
CASSLWVQDQPQHF
TGTGCCAGCAGTTTATGGGTGCAGGATCAGCCCCAGCATTTT
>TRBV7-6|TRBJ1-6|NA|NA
CASSLRPGIGSPLHF
TGTGCCAGCAGCTTAAGGCCAGGGATAGGTTCACCCCTCCACTTT
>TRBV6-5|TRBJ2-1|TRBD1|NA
CASRRQGPNEQFF
TGTGCCAGCAGACGACAGGGTCCCAATGAGCAGTTCTTC
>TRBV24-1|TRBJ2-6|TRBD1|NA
CATSEGDRSPSGANVLTF
TGTGCCACCAGTGAAGGGGACAGATCCCCCTCTGGGGCCAACGTCCTGACTTTC
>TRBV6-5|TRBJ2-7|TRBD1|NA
CASSQGQGASYEQYF
TGTGCCAGCAGCCAGGGACAGGGGGCTTCCTACGAGCAGTACTTC
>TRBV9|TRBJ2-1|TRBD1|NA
CASSPRDRYNEQFF
TGTGCCAGCAGCCCACGGGACAGATACAATGAGCAGTTCTTC
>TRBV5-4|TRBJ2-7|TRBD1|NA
CASSLPASGQTYEQYF
TGTGCCAGCAGCTTGCCAGCATCGGGACAGACCTACGAGCAGTACTTC
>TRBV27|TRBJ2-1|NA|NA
CASSHGGGQFF
TGTGCCAGCAGTCATGGGGGAGGGCAGTTCTTC
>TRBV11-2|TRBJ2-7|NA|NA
CASSLDSYEQYF
TGTGCCAGCAGCTTGGACAGCTACGAGCAGTACTTC
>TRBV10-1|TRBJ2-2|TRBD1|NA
CASSESIGTGRGNTGELFF
TGCGCCAGCAGTGAGTCGATCGGGACAGGGAGAGGGAACACCGGGGAGCTGTTTTTT
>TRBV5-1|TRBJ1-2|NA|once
CASSLITQGIGYGYTF
TGCGCCAGCAGCTTGATTACCCAGGGTATCGGCTATGGCTACACCTTC
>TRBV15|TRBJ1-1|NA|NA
CATSRVGVPEAFF
TGTGCCACCAGCAGAGTCGGGGTCCCTGAAGCTTTCTTT
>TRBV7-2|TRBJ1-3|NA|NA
CASSPNAGPGNTIYF
TGTGCCAGCAGCCCGAACGCAGGCCCAGGAAACACCATATATTTT
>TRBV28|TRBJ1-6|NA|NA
CASRGGRAYNSPLHF
TGTGCCAGCAGGGGGGGACGGGCCTATAATTCACCCCTCCACTTT
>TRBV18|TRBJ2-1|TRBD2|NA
CASSRGLAGDEQFF
TGTGCCAGCTCACGGGGACTAGCGGGAGATGAGCAGTTCTTC
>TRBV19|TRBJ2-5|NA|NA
CATLEGYGRTQYF
TGTGCCACCCTAGAGGGTTATGGGAGGACCCAGTACTTC
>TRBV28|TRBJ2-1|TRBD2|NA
CASSFHLAGRYNEQFF
TGTGCCAGCAGTTTTCATCTAGCGGGACGATACAATGAGCAGTTCTTC
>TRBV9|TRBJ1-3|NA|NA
CASSARGSSGNTIYF
TGTGCCAGCAGCGCCAGGGGTTCCTCTGGAAACACCATATATTTT
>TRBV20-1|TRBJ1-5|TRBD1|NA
CSASNSGQGGNQPQHF
TGCAGTGCTAGTAATAGTGGACAGGGTGGCAATCAGCCCCAGCATTTT
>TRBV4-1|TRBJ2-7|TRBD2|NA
CASSPREGNYEQYF
TGCGCCAGCAGCCCCCGGGAGGGGAACTACGAGCAGTACTTC
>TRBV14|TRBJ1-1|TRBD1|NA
CASSHLQGVVTEAFF
TGTGCCAGCAGCCATTTACAGGGGGTTGTCACTGAAGCTTTCTTT
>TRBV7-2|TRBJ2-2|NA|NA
CASSSNIVQSLVRPGELFF
TGTGCCAGCAGCTCGAACATCGTACAGAGTTTGGTTCGGCCCGGGGAGCTGTTTTTT
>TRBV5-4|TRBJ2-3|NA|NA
CASSLGPSTDTQYF
TGTGCCAGCAGCTTGGGGCCTAGCACAGATACGCAGTATTTT
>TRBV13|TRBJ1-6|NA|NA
CASSLDRDGSSPLHF
TGTGCCAGCAGCTTAGATAGGGACGGGAGTTCACCCCTCCACTTT
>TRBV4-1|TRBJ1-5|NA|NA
CASSQVQGNSNQPQHF
TGCGCCAGCAGCCAAGTCCAGGGAAATAGCAATCAGCCCCAGCATTTT
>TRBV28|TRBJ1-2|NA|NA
CASSALGGNGYTF
TGTGCCAGCAGTGCGCTGGGAGGGAATGGCTACACCTTC
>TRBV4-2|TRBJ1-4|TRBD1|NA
CASSQAGQSNEKLFF
TGTGCCAGCAGCCAAGCGGGACAGAGTAATGAAAAACTGTTTTTT
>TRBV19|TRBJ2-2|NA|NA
CASSMAGENTGELFF
TGTGCCAGTAGTATGGCGGGTGAGAACACCGGGGAGCTGTTTTTT
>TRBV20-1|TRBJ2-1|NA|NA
CSASPRSLDNEQFF
TGCAGTGCTAGTCCTAGATCTCTGGACAATGAGCAGTTCTTC
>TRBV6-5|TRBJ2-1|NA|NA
CASSPTAAYNEQFF
TGTGCCAGCAGTCCCACAGCGGCCTACAATGAGCAGTTCTTC
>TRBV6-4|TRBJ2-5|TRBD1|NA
CASRGTGTIQETQYF
TGTGCCAGCAGGGGGACAGGGACCATTCAAGAGACCCAGTACTTC
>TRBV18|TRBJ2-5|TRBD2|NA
CASSPLAGGQETQYF
TGTGCCAGCTCACCACTAGCGGGAGGGCAAGAGACCCAGTACTTC
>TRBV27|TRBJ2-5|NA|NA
CASSKRGQETQYF
TGTGCCAGCAGTAAAAGGGGGCAAGAGACCCAGTACTTC
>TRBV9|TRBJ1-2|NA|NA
CASSPHLDIPSYGYTF
TGTGCCAGCAGCCCTCATCTGGACATCCCATCCTATGGCTACACCTTC
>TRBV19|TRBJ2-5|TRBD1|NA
CASSARDRQETQYF
TGTGCCAGTAGTGCCCGGGACAGGCAAGAGACCCAGTACTTC
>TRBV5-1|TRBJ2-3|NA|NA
CASSSTSGTDTQYF
TGCGCCAGCAGCTCTACCTCGGGCACAGATACGCAGTATTTT
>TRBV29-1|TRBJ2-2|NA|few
CSVENVNRTGELFF
TGCAGCGTTGAAAACGTAAACCGGACCGGGGAGCTGTTTTTT